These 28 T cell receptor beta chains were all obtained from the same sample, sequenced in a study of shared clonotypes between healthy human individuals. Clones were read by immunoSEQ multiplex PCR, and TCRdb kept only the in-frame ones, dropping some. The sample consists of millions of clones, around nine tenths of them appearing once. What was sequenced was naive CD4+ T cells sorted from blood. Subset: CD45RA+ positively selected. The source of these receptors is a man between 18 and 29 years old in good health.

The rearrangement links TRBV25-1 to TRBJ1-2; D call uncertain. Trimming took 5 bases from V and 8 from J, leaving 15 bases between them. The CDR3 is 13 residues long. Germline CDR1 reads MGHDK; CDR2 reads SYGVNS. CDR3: CASSPPFKDGYTF. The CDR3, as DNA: TGTGCCAGCAGTCCCCCCTTTAAGGACGGCTACACCTTC.

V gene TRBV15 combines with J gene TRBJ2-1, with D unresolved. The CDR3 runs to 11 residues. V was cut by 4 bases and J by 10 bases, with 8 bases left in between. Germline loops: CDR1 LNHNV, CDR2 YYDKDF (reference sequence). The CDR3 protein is CATSTFTEQFF. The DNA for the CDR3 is TGTGCCACCAGCACTTTCACGGAGCAGTTCTTC.

The DNA for the CDR3 is TGTGCCAGCAGGAGGACTAGCGGTAGAACAAACACCGGGGAGCTGTTTTTT. This translates into CASRRTSGRTNTGELFF. V is TRBV2 and J is TRBJ2-2, with 10 nucleotides matching TRBD2. The CDR3 has 17 amino acids. Trimming removed 6 bases from V and 2 bases from J; junction bases left unmatched: 9. Germline V gene sequence: CDR1 SNHLY, CDR2 FYNNEI.

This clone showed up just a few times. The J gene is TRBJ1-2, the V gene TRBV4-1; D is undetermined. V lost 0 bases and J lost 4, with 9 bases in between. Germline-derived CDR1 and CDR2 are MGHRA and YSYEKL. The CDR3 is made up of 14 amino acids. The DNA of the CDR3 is TGCGCCAGCAGCCAAGATACGGGTACCTATGGCTACACCTTC. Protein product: CASSQDTGTYGYTF.

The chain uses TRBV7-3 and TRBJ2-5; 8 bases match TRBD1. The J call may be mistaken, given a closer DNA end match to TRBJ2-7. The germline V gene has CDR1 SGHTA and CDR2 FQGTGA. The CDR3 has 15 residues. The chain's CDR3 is CASSTGTGPSYEQYF. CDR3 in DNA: TGTGCCAGCAGTACCGGGACAGGACCATCCTACGAGCAGTACTTC.

The CDR3, as DNA: TGTGCTAGTGGCCCGGATAAAAACACCATATATTTT. This gives the protein CASGPDKNTIYF. This sequence joins TRBV12-5 and TRBJ1-3; D unresolved. From germline, CDR1 is LGHNT and CDR2 FRNRAP. The CDR3 consists of 12 residues. Trimming removed 6 bases from V and 6 bases from J, with 9 bases in between. The full variable domain, rest sourced from reference TRBV12-5 and TRBJ1-3, is DARVTQTPRHKVTEMGQEVTMRCQPILGHNTVFWYRQTMMQGLELLAYFRNRAPLDDSGMPKDRFSAEMPDATLATLKIQPSEPRDSAVYFCASGPDKNTIYFGEGSWLTVV.

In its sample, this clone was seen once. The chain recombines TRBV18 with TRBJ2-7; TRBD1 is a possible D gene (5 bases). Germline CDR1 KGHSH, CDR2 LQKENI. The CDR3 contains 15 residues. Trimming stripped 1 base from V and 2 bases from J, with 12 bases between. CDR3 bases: TGTGCCAGCTCACCACGTTATGACAGAACCTACGAGCAGTACTTC. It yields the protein CASSPRYDRTYEQYF.

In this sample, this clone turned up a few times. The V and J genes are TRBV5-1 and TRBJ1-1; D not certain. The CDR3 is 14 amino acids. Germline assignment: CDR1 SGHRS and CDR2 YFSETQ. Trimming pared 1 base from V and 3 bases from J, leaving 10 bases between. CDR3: CASSLFGQDTEAFF. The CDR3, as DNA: TGCGCCAGCAGCTTGTTTGGTCAGGACACTGAAGCTTTCTTT.

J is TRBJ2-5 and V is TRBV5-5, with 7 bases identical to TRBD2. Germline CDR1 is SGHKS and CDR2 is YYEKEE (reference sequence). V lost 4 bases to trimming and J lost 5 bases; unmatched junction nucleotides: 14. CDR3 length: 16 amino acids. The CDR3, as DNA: TGTGCCAGCAGCCTCGATGTGGCTAGCGGACGGGAGACCCAGTACTTC. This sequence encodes CASSLDVASGRETQYF.

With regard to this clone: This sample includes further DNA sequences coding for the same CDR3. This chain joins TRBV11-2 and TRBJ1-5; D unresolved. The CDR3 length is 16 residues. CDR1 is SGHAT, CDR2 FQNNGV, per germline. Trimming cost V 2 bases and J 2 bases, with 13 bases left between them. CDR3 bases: TGTGCCAGCAGCTTAACCGGCGGTAAGGGCAATCAGCCCCAGCATTTT. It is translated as CASSLTGGKGNQPQHF.

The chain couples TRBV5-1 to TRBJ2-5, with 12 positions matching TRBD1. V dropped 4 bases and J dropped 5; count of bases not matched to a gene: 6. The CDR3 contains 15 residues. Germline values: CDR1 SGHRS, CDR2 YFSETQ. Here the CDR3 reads CASSPGTGGVETQYF. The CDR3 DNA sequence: TGCGCCAGCAGCCCAGGGACAGGGGGCGTTGAGACCCAGTACTTC.

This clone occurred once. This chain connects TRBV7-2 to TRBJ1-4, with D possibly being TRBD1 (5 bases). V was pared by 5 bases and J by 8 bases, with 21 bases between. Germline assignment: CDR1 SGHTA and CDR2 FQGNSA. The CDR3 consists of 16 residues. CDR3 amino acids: CASSPKSRTRGEKLFF. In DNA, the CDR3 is TGTGCCAGCAGCCCTAAATCCCGGACACGGGGGGAAAAACTGTTTTTT.

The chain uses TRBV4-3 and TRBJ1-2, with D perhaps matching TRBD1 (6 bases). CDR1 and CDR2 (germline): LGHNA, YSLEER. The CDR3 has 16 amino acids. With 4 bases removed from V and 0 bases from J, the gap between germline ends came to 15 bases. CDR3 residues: CASSRERTATNYGYTF. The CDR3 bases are TGCGCCAGCAGCCGCGAGCGGACAGCCACTAACTATGGCTACACCTTC.

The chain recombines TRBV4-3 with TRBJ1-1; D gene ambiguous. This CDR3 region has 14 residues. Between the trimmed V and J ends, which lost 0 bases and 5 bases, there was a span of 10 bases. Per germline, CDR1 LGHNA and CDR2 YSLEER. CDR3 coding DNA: TGCGCCAGCAGCCAAGATCTCGCGGGGACTGAAGCTTTCTTT. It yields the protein CASSQDLAGTEAFF.

CDR3 DNA: TGTGCCAGCAGCCCGGGACTAGCTTCCAATGAGCAGTTCTTC. Protein product: CASSPGLASNEQFF. This chain links TRBV6-4 with TRBJ2-1, with 9 bases aligning to TRBD2. Unmatched junction bases numbered 6, after V lost 6 bases and J lost 6 bases. This CDR3 is 14 amino acids long. The germline CDR1 and CDR2 sequences are MRHNA and SNTAGT.

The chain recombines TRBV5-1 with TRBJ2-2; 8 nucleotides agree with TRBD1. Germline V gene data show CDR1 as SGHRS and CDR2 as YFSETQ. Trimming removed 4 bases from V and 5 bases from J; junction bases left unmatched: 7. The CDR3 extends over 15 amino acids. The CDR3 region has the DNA TGCGCCAGCAGCGTGACAGGGGATGGGACCGGGGAGCTGTTTTTT. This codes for CASSVTGDGTGELFF.

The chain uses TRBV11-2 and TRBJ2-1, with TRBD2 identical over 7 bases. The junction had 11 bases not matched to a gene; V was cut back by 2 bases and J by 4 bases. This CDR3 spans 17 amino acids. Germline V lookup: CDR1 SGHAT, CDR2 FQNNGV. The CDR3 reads CASSLMNLGLRYNEQFF. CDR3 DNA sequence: TGTGCCAGCAGCTTAATGAATCTGGGACTACGATACAATGAGCAGTTCTTC.

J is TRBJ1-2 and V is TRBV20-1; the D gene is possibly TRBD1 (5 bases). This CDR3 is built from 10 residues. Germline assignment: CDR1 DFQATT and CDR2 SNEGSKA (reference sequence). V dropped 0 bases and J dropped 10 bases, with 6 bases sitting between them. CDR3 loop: CSAREQAYTF. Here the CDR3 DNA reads TGCAGTGCTAGAGAACAGGCCTACACCTTC.

The CDR3 here is CASSPRTAGFSGAFF. CDR3 nucleotide sequence: TGTGCCAGCAGTCCGCGGACCGCGGGATTTAGTGGAGCTTTCTTT. This chain connects TRBV6-5 to TRBJ1-1; D is undetermined. Trimming shortened V by 5 bases and J by 10 bases, and 23 bases separated the two germline ends. The CDR3 sequence is 15 residues long. The germline V gene encodes CDR1 MNHEY and CDR2 SVGAGI.

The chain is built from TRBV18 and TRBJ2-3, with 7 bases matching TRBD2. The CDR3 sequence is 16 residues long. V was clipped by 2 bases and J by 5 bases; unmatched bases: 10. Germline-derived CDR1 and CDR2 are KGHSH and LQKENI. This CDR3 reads CASSPEFSAGIDTQYF. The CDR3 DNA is TGTGCCAGCTCACCAGAGTTTTCAGCGGGAATAGATACGCAGTATTTT. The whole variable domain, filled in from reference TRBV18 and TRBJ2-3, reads NAGVMQNPRHLVRRRGQEARLRCSPMKGHSHVYWYRQLPEEGLKFMVYLQKENIIDESGMPKERFSAEFPKEGPSILRIQQVVRGDSAAYFCASSPEFSAGIDTQYFGPGTRLTVL.

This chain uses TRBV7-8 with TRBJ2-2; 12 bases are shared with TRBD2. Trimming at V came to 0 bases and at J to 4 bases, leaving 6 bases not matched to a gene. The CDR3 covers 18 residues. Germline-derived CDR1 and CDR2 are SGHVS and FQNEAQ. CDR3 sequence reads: CASSLAGLAGGLTGELFF. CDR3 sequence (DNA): TGTGCCAGCAGCTTAGCGGGGCTAGCGGGAGGGCTCACCGGGGAGCTGTTTTTT.

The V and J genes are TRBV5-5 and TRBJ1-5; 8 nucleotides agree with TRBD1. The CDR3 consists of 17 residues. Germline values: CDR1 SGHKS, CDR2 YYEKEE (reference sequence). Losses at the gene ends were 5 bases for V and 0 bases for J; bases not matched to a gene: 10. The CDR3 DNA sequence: TGTGCCAGCAGTTACCAGGGGGCAGCTGATAGCAATCAGCCCCAGCATTTT. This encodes CASSYQGAADSNQPQHF.

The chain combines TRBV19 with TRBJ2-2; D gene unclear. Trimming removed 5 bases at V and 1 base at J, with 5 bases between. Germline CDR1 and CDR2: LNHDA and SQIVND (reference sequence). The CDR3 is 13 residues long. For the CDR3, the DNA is TGTGCCAGTAGTTATAGGAACACCGGGGAGCTGTTTTTT. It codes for CASSYRNTGELFF.

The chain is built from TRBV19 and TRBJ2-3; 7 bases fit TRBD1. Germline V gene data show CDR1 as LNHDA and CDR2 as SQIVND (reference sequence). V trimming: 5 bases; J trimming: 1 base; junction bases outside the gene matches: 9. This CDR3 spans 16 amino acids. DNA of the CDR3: TGTGCCAGTAGTCTTAAACGACAGGGAGGCACAGATACGCAGTATTTT. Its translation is CASSLKRQGGTDTQYF. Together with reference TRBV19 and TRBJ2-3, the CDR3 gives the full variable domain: DGGITQSPKYLFRKEGQNVTLSCEQNLNHDAMYWYRQDPGQGLRLIYYSQIVNDFQKGDIAEGYSVSREKKESFPLTVTSAQKNPTAFYLCASSLKRQGGTDTQYFGPGTRLTVL.

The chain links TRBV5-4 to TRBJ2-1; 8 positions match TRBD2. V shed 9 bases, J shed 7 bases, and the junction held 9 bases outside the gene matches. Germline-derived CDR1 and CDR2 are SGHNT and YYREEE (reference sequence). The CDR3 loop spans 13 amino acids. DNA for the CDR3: TGTGCCACGACGGGACTAGTGGGTAATGAGCAGTTCTTC. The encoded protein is CATTGLVGNEQFF.

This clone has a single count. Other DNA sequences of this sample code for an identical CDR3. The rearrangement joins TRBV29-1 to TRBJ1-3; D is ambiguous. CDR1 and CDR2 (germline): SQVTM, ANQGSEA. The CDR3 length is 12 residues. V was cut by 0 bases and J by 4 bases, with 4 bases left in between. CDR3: CSVEEGGNTIYF. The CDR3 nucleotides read TGCAGCGTTGAAGAGGGCGGAAACACCATATATTTT. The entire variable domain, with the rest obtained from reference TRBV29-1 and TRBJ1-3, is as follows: SAVISQKPSRDICQRGTSLTIQCQVDSQVTMMFWYRQQPGQSLTLIATANQGSEATYESGFVIDKFPISRPNLTFSTLTVSNMSPEDSSIYLCSVEEGGNTIYFGEGSWLTVV.

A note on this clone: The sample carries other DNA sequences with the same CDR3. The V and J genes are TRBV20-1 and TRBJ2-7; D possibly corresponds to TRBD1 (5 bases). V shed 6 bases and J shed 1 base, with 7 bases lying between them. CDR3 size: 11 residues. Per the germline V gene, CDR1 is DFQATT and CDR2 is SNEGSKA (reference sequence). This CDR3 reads CSARDSYEQYF. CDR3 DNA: TGCAGTGCCAGGGATTCCTACGAGCAGTACTTC.

The CDR3 loop reads CASSGFQGAPEKLFF. The CDR3 DNA follows: TGTGCCAGCAGCGGGTTCCAGGGGGCGCCTGAAAAACTGTTTTTT. The chain links TRBV5-4 to TRBJ1-4; 8 nucleotides agree with TRBD1. Losses at the gene ends were 4 bases for V and 7 bases for J; bases not matched to a gene: 9. The CDR3 covers 15 residues. CDR1 is SGHNT and CDR2 is YYREEE in the germline V gene (reference sequence). Together with reference TRBV5-4 and TRBJ1-4, the CDR3 gives the full variable domain: ETGVTQSPTHLIKTRGQQVTLRCSSQSGHNTVSWYQQALGQGPQFIFQYYREEENGRGNFPPRFSGLQFPNYSSELNVNALELDDSALYLCASSGFQGAPEKLFFGSGTQLSVL.